These T cell receptor beta chains were read from a single sample in a study of cytomegalovirus exposure and HLA in healthy donors. The method was immunoSEQ multiplex PCR; TCRdb's version includes in-frame clones alone and lacks a portion of them. The sample includes 95,000 to 150,000 clones, over 60% of them seen just once. The sequencing input was PBMCs. All receptors derive from a man aged 25-40 years in good health and CMV-seronegative. CDR3s include the opening cysteine and the closing phenylalanine or tryptophan. The order of the fields is V gene, D gene, clone size, J gene, CDR3 DNA, CDR3 protein. A D gene is named only where the DNA matches it firmly. Only some rows state a clone size, as once, few, many or a class for expanded clones.

v_gene: TRBV21-1
d_gene: .
abundance: .
j_gene: TRBJ2-7
CDR3nt: TGTGCCAGCAGCCCCCGGACTAGCGGGGGCTACGAGCAGTACTTC
CDR3aa: CASSPRTSGGYEQYF

v_gene: TRBV2
d_gene: TRBD1
abundance: .
j_gene: TRBJ1-5
CDR3nt: TGTGCCAGCAGTTTAGGACAGGGCGAGGGCAATCAGCCCCAGCATTTT
CDR3aa: CASSLGQGEGNQPQHF

v_gene: TRBV14
d_gene: .
abundance: .
j_gene: TRBJ2-7
CDR3nt: TGTGCCAGCAGCCCGCCCGGGTTGGCTATTGCGGGCGAGCAGTACTTC
CDR3aa: CASSPPGLAIAGEQYF

v_gene: TRBV15
d_gene: .
abundance: .
j_gene: TRBJ2-7
CDR3nt: TGTGCCACCAGCAGAGATTCAAGGGAGACGAGCGAGCAGTACTTC
CDR3aa: CATSRDSRETSEQYF

v_gene: TRBV5-1
d_gene: .
abundance: .
j_gene: TRBJ2-7
CDR3nt: TGCGCCAGCAGGACAGTATTGGCGGCCTACGAGCAGTACTTC
CDR3aa: CASRTVLAAYEQYF

v_gene: TRBV5-1
d_gene: .
abundance: .
j_gene: TRBJ1-5
CDR3nt: TGCGCCAGCAGCCACGGGACACCGAATCAGCCCCAGCATTTT
CDR3aa: CASSHGTPNQPQHF

v_gene: TRBV5-1
d_gene: .
abundance: .
j_gene: TRBJ1-2
CDR3nt: TGCGCCAGCAGCTTGGAATGGACTGACGGGGGCTACACCTTC
CDR3aa: CASSLEWTDGGYTF

v_gene: TRBV9
d_gene: TRBD1
abundance: .
j_gene: TRBJ1-2
CDR3nt: TGTGCCAGCAGCGTAGTGGACAGGGGTAAAGCTAACTATGGCTACACCTTC
CDR3aa: CASSVVDRGKANYGYTF

v_gene: TRBV5-4
d_gene: .
abundance: .
j_gene: TRBJ1-5
CDR3nt: TGTGCCAGCAGCTGGGGAGGGGGGGGAAGCAATCAGCCCCAGCATTTT
CDR3aa: CASSWGGGGSNQPQHF

v_gene: TRBV27
d_gene: .
abundance: .
j_gene: TRBJ1-3
CDR3nt: TGTGCCAGCAGTCTCCACGGAGACTCTGGAAACACCATATATTTT
CDR3aa: CASSLHGDSGNTIYF

v_gene: TRBV9
d_gene: TRBD1
abundance: .
j_gene: TRBJ2-5
CDR3nt: TGTGCCAGCAGCGTAGCGGGACAGGGTTATGAGACCCAGTACTTC
CDR3aa: CASSVAGQGYETQYF

v_gene: TRBV9
d_gene: .
abundance: .
j_gene: TRBJ2-7
CDR3nt: TGTGCCAGCAGCGCGTGGAATAGCAAGCAGTACTTC
CDR3aa: CASSAWNSKQYF

v_gene: TRBV5-4
d_gene: TRBD2
abundance: once
j_gene: TRBJ2-7
CDR3nt: TGTGCCAGCAGCTCACTAGCGGGCGGCTACGAGCAGTACTTC
CDR3aa: CASSSLAGGYEQYF

v_gene: TRBV29-1
d_gene: .
abundance: .
j_gene: TRBJ1-1
CDR3nt: TGCAGCGCCTACCCATGGGGCAAGCCGAACACTGAAGCTTTCTTT
CDR3aa: CSAYPWGKPNTEAFF

v_gene: TRBV15
d_gene: .
abundance: .
j_gene: TRBJ2-7
CDR3nt: TGTGCCACCAGCCCCGTCGGTAGCGAGCAGTACTTC
CDR3aa: CATSPVGSEQYF

v_gene: TRBV30
d_gene: TRBD1
abundance: once
j_gene: TRBJ2-2
CDR3nt: TGTGCCTGGAGGGAAACAGGGGGCACCGGGGAGCTGTTTTTT
CDR3aa: CAWRETGGTGELFF

v_gene: TRBV28
d_gene: TRBD1
abundance: .
j_gene: TRBJ2-4
CDR3nt: TGTGCCAGCAGTTCCCCGGGACAGGGGATCATTCAGTACTTC
CDR3aa: CASSSPGQGIIQYF

v_gene: TRBV20-1
d_gene: .
abundance: .
j_gene: TRBJ2-7
CDR3nt: TGCAGTGCTACCTCTAGCTCCGAGCAGTACTTC
CDR3aa: CSATSSSEQYF

v_gene: TRBV10-3
d_gene: .
abundance: .
j_gene: TRBJ1-4
CDR3nt: TGTGCCATCGCCGCCGGGGGAAATGAAAAACTGTTTTTT
CDR3aa: CAIAAGGNEKLFF

v_gene: TRBV5-1
d_gene: .
abundance: .
j_gene: TRBJ1-3
CDR3nt: TGCGCCACCATCTATCTGGGAAACACCATATATTTT
CDR3aa: CATIYLGNTIYF

v_gene: TRBV2
d_gene: TRBD2
abundance: .
j_gene: TRBJ2-7
CDR3nt: TGTGCCAGCAGTGATAAATTCGGGGGGAGCTCCTACGAGCAGTACTTC
CDR3aa: CASSDKFGGSSYEQYF